Below are 25 T cell receptor beta chains sequenced from a single sample in a study of OX40 agonist ivuxolimab in advanced cancers. Here immunoSEQ multiplex PCR was the method, and the copy in TCRdb shows in-frame clones only, minus some. The sample has roughly 70,000 clones, 75% to 95% seen once. The material sequenced was CD4+ or CD8+ T cells sorted from blood, taken in a trial of the OX40 agonist ivuxolimab. These receptors were collected from an adult with an advanced solid tumor such as melanoma, head and neck, liver or kidney cancer.

This rearrangement joins TRBV4-3 to TRBJ2-5; D unclear. Trimming left V 0 bases short and J 4 bases short, with 12 bases between. The germline V gene encodes CDR1 LGHNA and CDR2 YSLEER. The CDR3 length is 15 residues. The CDR3 DNA is TGCGCCAGCAGCCAAGATTTTTTATTGGCAGAGACCCAGTACTTC. This codes for CASSQDFLLAETQYF.

The sample holds one count of this clone. V is TRBV7-6 and J is TRBJ1-6; D is perhaps TRBD1 (5 bases). The V end lost 2 bases, the J end lost 5 bases, and 7 bases lay between the germline ends. CDR1 SGHVS and CDR2 FNYEAQ come from the germline V gene. This CDR3 spans 14 amino acids. Written as DNA, the CDR3 is TGTGCCAGCAGCTTAATGGGGGATAATTCACCCCTCCACTTT. Protein: CASSLMGDNSPLHF. Based on the CDR3 plus reference TRBV7-6 and TRBJ1-6, the full variable domain is GAGVSQSPRYKVTKRGQDVALRCDPISGHVSLYWYRQALGQGPEFLTYFNYEAQQDKSGLPNDRFSAERPEGSISTLTIQRTEQRDSAMYRCASSLMGDNSPLHFGNGTRLTVT.

The rearrangement joins TRBV7-9 to TRBJ2-1; D gene uncertain. The CDR3 is made up of 15 amino acids. Germline CDR1 is SEHNR and CDR2 is FQNEAQ (reference sequence). Trimming removed 5 bases from V and 3 bases from J, with 14 bases in between. The CDR3 spells CASSQNVRVYNEQFF. In DNA form, the CDR3 reads TGTGCCAGCAGCCAAAACGTTCGGGTCTACAATGAGCAGTTCTTC. The whole variable domain, filled in from reference TRBV7-9 and TRBJ2-1, reads DTGVSQNPRHKITKRGQNVTFRCDPISEHNRLYWYRQTLGQGPEFLTYFQNEAQLEKSRLLSDRFSAERPKGSFSTLEIQRTEQGDSAMYLCASSQNVRVYNEQFFGPGTRLTVL.

The chain links TRBV6-5 to TRBJ1-1; no reliable D call. Deletions cut 8 bases from V and 10 bases from J, with 17 bases between. CDR1 MNHEY and CDR2 SVGAGI come from the germline V gene. This CDR3 is 12 amino acids long. As DNA, the CDR3 is TGTGCCAGCTCACTTACGGGTTCTAGAGCTTTCTTT. Its translation is CASSLTGSRAFF.

The rearrangement links TRBV27 to TRBJ2-5; the match to TRBD1 covers 7 bases. The CDR3 is 15 residues long. Germline values: CDR1 MNHEY, CDR2 SMNVEV (reference sequence). V was clipped by 8 bases and J by 1 base; unmatched bases: 10. CDR3 region: CASGPGTERQETQYF. The CDR3 nucleotides read TGTGCCAGCGGTCCCGGGACAGAACGCCAAGAGACCCAGTACTTC.

CDR3 in amino acids: CASSLQGYDNQPQHF. CDR3 nucleotides: TGCGCCAGCAGCCTGCAGGGTTATGACAATCAGCCCCAGCATTTT. The chain is built from TRBV5-1 and TRBJ1-5; possible D gene TRBD1, 5 bases. Germline V gene lookup returns CDR1 SGHRS and CDR2 YFSETQ. The CDR3 length is 15 residues. V gave up 4 bases and J gave up 3 bases, with 14 bases separating them.

The rearrangement uses TRBV6-5 and TRBJ2-1; possible D gene TRBD2, 6 bases. V dropped 2 bases and J dropped 4 bases, with 12 bases sitting between them. The CDR3 is 15 amino acids. In germline, CDR1 is MNHEY, CDR2 SVGAGI. The DNA for the CDR3 is TGTGCCAGCAGTTACGTGGGAGGCTTATACAATGAGCAGTTCTTC. Translation gives CASSYVGGLYNEQFF.

The chain is built from TRBV6-5 and TRBJ2-7, with 10 nucleotides matching TRBD2. The germline CDR1 and CDR2 sequences are MNHEY and SVGAGI. The J segment lost 3 bases and the V segment lost 0 bases, leaving 2 bases of the junction unmatched. CDR3 length equals 15 residues. The CDR3 region has the DNA TGTGCCAGCAGTTACTCGACTAGCGGGTTCTACGAGCAGTACTTC. This encodes CASSYSTSGFYEQYF.

CDR3 DNA: TGTGCCAGCAGCTCCTATTACAGGGGGCCGGGAGGCTACACCTTC. It specifies CASSSYYRGPGGYTF. The chain combines TRBV7-9 with TRBJ1-2, with 9 positions matching TRBD1. Germline values: CDR1 SEHNR, CDR2 FQNEAQ (reference sequence). Trimming cost V 4 bases and J 8 bases; bases outside gene matches: 11. CDR3 length equals 15 residues.

The gene calls are TRBV5-1 and TRBJ2-7, with D unclear. The CDR3 sequence is 13 residues long. The V and J ends lost 0 bases and 4 bases respectively, with 8 bases between them. Looked up from germline, CDR1 is SGHRS and CDR2 is YFSETQ. CDR3 sequence: CASSLAFKYEQYF. DNA of the CDR3: TGCGCCAGCAGCTTGGCCTTTAAGTACGAGCAGTACTTC.

The chain combines TRBV7-9 with TRBJ2-7, with unresolved D. Germline-derived CDR1 and CDR2 are SEHNR and FQNEAQ (reference sequence). The CDR3 contains 13 residues. Trimming took 3 bases from V and 4 from J, leaving 10 bases between them. The CDR3 DNA is TGTGCCAGCAGCTTGGGTAGTATTTACGAGCAGTACTTC. Translating gives CASSLGSIYEQYF.

The rearrangement links TRBV6-6 to TRBJ2-1, with TRBD2 matching 12 bases. CDR1 and CDR2 from the germline V gene are MNHNY and SVGAGI (reference sequence). The CDR3 sequence is 15 residues long. The V segment lost 0 bases and the J segment 6 bases; nucleotides outside the gene matches: 0. The CDR3 reads CASSYSLAGGNEQFF. CDR3 sequence (DNA): TGTGCCAGCAGTTACTCACTAGCGGGGGGCAATGAGCAGTTCTTC.

CDR3 nucleotides: TGTGCCAGTAGCCCTACAGGGTACCCCTACGAGCAGTACTTC. Translating it yields CASSPTGYPYEQYF. The rearrangement joins TRBV19 to TRBJ2-7, with D possibly TRBD1 on 6 matching bases. Trimming stripped 6 bases from V and 2 bases from J, with 14 bases between. CDR1 and CDR2 (germline): LNHDA, SQIVND (reference sequence). This CDR3 is 14 amino acids long. Looking up the rest from reference TRBV19 and TRBJ2-7 gives the full variable domain: DGGITQSPKYLFRKEGQNVTLSCEQNLNHDAMYWYRQDPGQGLRLIYYSQIVNDFQKGDIAEGYSVSREKKESFPLTVTSAQKNPTAFYLCASSPTGYPYEQYFGPGTRLTVT.

This clone showed up just once. The chain is built from TRBV7-3 and TRBJ2-1; 7 bases match TRBD2. With V trimmed by 2 bases and J by 0 bases, 4 bases remained unmatched. The CDR3 is 16 amino acids. Germline values: CDR1 SGHTA, CDR2 FQGTGA. The CDR3 coding sequence is TGTGCCAGCAGCTTATTTGGCGGGAGCTCCTACAATGAGCAGTTCTTC. As protein: CASSLFGGSSYNEQFF.

The chain uses TRBV19 and TRBJ2-1, with 8 bases aligning to TRBD2. The CDR3 runs 17 residues. The germline V gene encodes CDR1 LNHDA and CDR2 SQIVND (reference sequence). V dropped 4 bases and J dropped 4; count of bases not matched to a gene: 12. CDR3 DNA: TGTGCCAGTAGTAGCTTGGGTGGTGGCGGGGGGTACAATGAGCAGTTCTTC. Translation gives CASSSLGGGGGYNEQFF.

The rearrangement joins TRBV7-9 to TRBJ1-2; D uncertain. V was shortened by 3 bases and J by 6 bases, with 11 bases between the two germline ends. Germline V lookup: CDR1 SEHNR, CDR2 FQNEAQ (reference sequence). CDR3 length equals 13 residues. The CDR3 is CASSLGGMNGYTF. The DNA for the CDR3 is TGTGCCAGCAGCTTGGGAGGAATGAATGGCTACACCTTC. Supplemented by reference TRBV7-9 and TRBJ1-2, the full variable domain reads DTGVSQNPRHKITKRGQNVTFRCDPISEHNRLYWYRQTLGQGPEFLTYFQNEAQLEKSRLLSDRFSAERPKGSFSTLEIQRTEQGDSAMYLCASSLGGMNGYTFGSGTRLTVV.

The chain employs TRBV4-3 and TRBJ2-7; D gene unclear. Trimming took off 1 base at V and 3 bases at J, with 16 bases between the two ends. Germline V gene lookup returns CDR1 LGHNA and CDR2 YSLEER. The CDR3 runs 16 residues. CDR3 DNA sequence: TGCGCCAGCAGCCAAGCCCACCTAAATGTTATCTACGAGCAGTACTTC. Translating it yields CASSQAHLNVIYEQYF.

The CDR3 DNA sequence: TGTGCCAGCAGCTCACCGGGACAGAACACTGAAGCTTTCTTT. Translated: CASSSPGQNTEAFF. The rearrangement links TRBV13 to TRBJ1-1; D perhaps matches TRBD1 (6 bases). This CDR3 has 14 residues. Germline CDR1 is PRHDT and CDR2 is FYEKMQ (reference sequence). Deletions cut 4 bases from V and 1 base from J, with 10 bases between. Supplemented by reference TRBV13 and TRBJ1-1, the full variable domain reads AAGVIQSPRHLIKEKRETATLKCYPIPRHDTVYWYQQGPGQDPQFLISFYEKMQSDKGSIPDRFSAQQFSDYHSELNMSSLELGDSALYFCASSSPGQNTEAFFGQGTRLTVV.

V usage is TRBV29-1 and J usage is TRBJ2-7; 7 nucleotides agree with TRBD1. This CDR3 is 13 amino acids long. V lost 7 bases, J lost 2 bases, and 8 bases stayed unmatched. Germline V gene sequence: CDR1 SQVTM, CDR2 ANQGSEA. CDR3 nucleotide sequence: TGCAGCGGACTGGGGCAGGGGGCCTACGAGCAGTACTTC. As protein: CSGLGQGAYEQYF.

V and J are TRBV28 and TRBJ2-7; 10 nucleotides match TRBD2. Germline loops: CDR1 MDHEN, CDR2 SYDVKM. Trimming cost V 7 bases and J 0 bases; bases outside gene matches: 3. The CDR3 is made up of 14 amino acids. CDR3 sequence (DNA): TGTGCCAGCAATAGCGGGGGGAACTCCTACGAGCAGTACTTC. Amino acids: CASNSGGNSYEQYF.

The J gene is TRBJ2-5, the V gene TRBV27, with D possibly being TRBD1 or TRBD2 (6 bases each). V lost 3 bases and J 4 bases, leaving 9 bases between the germline ends. The germline V gene has CDR1 MNHEY and CDR2 SMNVEV (reference sequence). CDR3 length: 13 amino acids. In nucleotides, the CDR3 is TGTGCCAGCAGTTTTGGGGGGCCAGAGACCCAGTACTTC. Translation: CASSFGGPETQYF.

This chain uses TRBV28 with TRBJ1-2; 7 bases line up with TRBD1. V lost 4 bases to trimming and J lost 4 bases; unmatched junction nucleotides: 6. Germline V gene sequence: CDR1 MDHEN, CDR2 SYDVKM. CDR3 length: 14 amino acids. CDR3 residues: CASSWTNRGYGYTF. The CDR3 bases are TGTGCCAGCAGTTGGACGAACAGGGGCTATGGCTACACCTTC.

This chain links TRBV30 with TRBJ1-1, with 7 bases aligning to TRBD1. V trimming: 2 bases; J trimming: 4 bases; junction bases outside the gene matches: 7. The CDR3 sequence is 14 residues long. The germline CDR1 and CDR2 sequences are GTSNPN and SVGIG (reference sequence). The CDR3 nucleotides are TGTGCCTGGAGTATAACAGGGGTGAGCACTGAAGCTTTCTTT. Translation: CAWSITGVSTEAFF.

This chain connects TRBV9 to TRBJ2-5, with 9 nucleotides matching TRBD2. Germline CDR1 is SGDLS and CDR2 is YYNGEE. This CDR3 is 15 amino acids long. Trimming at V came to 5 bases and at J to 4 bases, leaving 9 bases not matched to a gene. The CDR3 here is CASSQGIAGAETQYF. The CDR3 DNA follows: TGTGCCAGCAGTCAGGGGATAGCGGGGGCAGAGACCCAGTACTTC.

The rearrangement uses TRBV30 and TRBJ1-2, with D unresolved. This CDR3 has 14 amino acids. V lost 3 bases, J lost 3 bases, and 14 bases lay in between. In germline, CDR1 is GTSNPN, CDR2 SVGIG (reference sequence). Here the CDR3 DNA reads TGTGCCTGGAGCCCCCCGTTAGCTGACTATGGCTACACCTTC. Translating it yields CAWSPPLADYGYTF.